The next 25 T cell receptor beta chains were all read from a single sample in a study of blood T cell repertoires in COVID-19. Clones were sequenced by immunoSEQ multiplex PCR, and TCRdb holds only the in-frame ones, with some missing. Of 50,000 to 60,000 clones listed, approximately 82% are singletons. Input material: peripheral blood. The receptors here all came from a human donor in a cohort sampled during active or convalescent COVID-19.

The chain uses TRBV5-5 and TRBJ1-2; D unresolved. Trimming left V 5 bases short and J 1 base short, with 15 bases between. The CDR3 sequence is 15 residues long. Germline CDR1 and CDR2: SGHKS and YYEKEE (reference sequence). As DNA, the CDR3 is TGTGCCAGCAGACCCGCGGGGTGGGGTAACTATGGCTACACCTTC. This gives the protein CASRPAGWGNYGYTF.

Only one count was recorded for this clone. The V and J genes are TRBV9 and TRBJ2-7; 8 bases line up with TRBD1. CDR3 length: 11 residues. CDR1 is SGDLS, CDR2 YYNGEE, per germline. Trimming at V came to 10 bases and at J to 6 bases, leaving 6 bases not matched to a gene. The CDR3 DNA is TGTGCCGGGTGGGACAGGACCGAGCAGTACTTC. This gives the protein CAGWDRTEQYF.

The chain links TRBV7-9 to TRBJ2-2; D perhaps matches TRBD1 (6 bases). Trimming took 5 bases from V and 4 from J, leaving 17 bases between them. In germline, CDR1 is SEHNR, CDR2 FQNEAQ (reference sequence). The CDR3 totals 16 residues. In nucleotides, the CDR3 is TGTGCCAGCAGCCCCCCAGGGGAGATGTCCACCGGGGAGCTGTTTTTT. It is translated as CASSPPGEMSTGELFF.

V is TRBV5-6 and J is TRBJ1-4; 10 bases are shared with TRBD1. After removal of 3 bases from V and 8 bases from J, the junction contained 7 bases not matched to a gene. CDR1 and CDR2 from the germline V gene are SGHDT and YYEEEE. The length of the CDR3 is 15 residues. The CDR3 loop reads CASSWGGTGEEKLFF. DNA for the CDR3: TGTGCCAGCAGCTGGGGCGGGACAGGGGAGGAAAAACTGTTTTTT.

This clone was picked up a small number of times. The chain couples TRBV27 to TRBJ1-5, with D maybe TRBD1 (5 bases). Looked up from germline, CDR1 is MNHEY and CDR2 is SMNVEV (reference sequence). With 3 bases removed from V and 2 bases from J, the gap between germline ends came to 8 bases. This CDR3 is 14 amino acids long. The CDR3 protein is CASSLGGGNQPQHF. The DNA for the CDR3 is TGTGCCAGCAGTTTGGGGGGGGGCAATCAGCCCCAGCATTTT.

The rearrangement joins TRBV19 to TRBJ2-1, with TRBD2 as a possible D gene (5 bases). Deletions cut 6 bases from V and 4 bases from J, with 13 bases between. Germline V gene data show CDR1 as LNHDA and CDR2 as SQIVND (reference sequence). The CDR3 spans 14 residues. The CDR3 protein is CASRPTAGYNEQFF. CDR3 DNA: TGTGCCAGTAGGCCGACCGCGGGTTACAATGAGCAGTTCTTC. The full variable domain, its missing parts supplied by reference TRBV19 and TRBJ2-1, is DGGITQSPKYLFRKEGQNVTLSCEQNLNHDAMYWYRQDPGQGLRLIYYSQIVNDFQKGDIAEGYSVSREKKESFPLTVTSAQKNPTAFYLCASRPTAGYNEQFFGPGTRLTVL.

The chain is built from TRBV27 and TRBJ1-5; the D gene is possibly TRBD1 (5 bases). V lost 6 bases to trimming and J lost 0 bases, with 12 bases between them. Germline loops: CDR1 MNHEY, CDR2 SMNVEV (reference sequence). The CDR3 loop spans 15 amino acids. The CDR3 protein is CASRSGGNSNQPQHF. CDR3 DNA: TGTGCCAGCAGGTCCGGGGGGAATAGCAATCAGCCCCAGCATTTT.

The J gene is TRBJ2-4, the V gene TRBV5-6; TRBD1 matches 9 bases. Germline CDR1 and CDR2: SGHDT and YYEEEE. V was pared by 0 bases and J by 0 bases, with 1 base of the junction left unmatched. This CDR3 is built from 16 residues. CDR3 coding DNA: TGTGCCAGCAGCTTGGTGGGACAGGGAGCCAAAAACATTCAGTACTTC. Its translation is CASSLVGQGAKNIQYF. Together with reference TRBV5-6 and TRBJ2-4, the CDR3 gives the full variable domain: DAGVTQSPTHLIKTRGQQVTLRCSPKSGHDTVSWYQQALGQGPQFIFQYYEEEERQRGNFPDRFSGHQFPNYSSELNVNALLLGDSALYLCASSLVGQGAKNIQYFGAGTRLSVL.

CDR3 region: CASSSYRGGEGNQPQHF. DNA of the CDR3: TGTGCCAGCAGCTCCTACCGTGGGGGGGAAGGCAATCAGCCCCAGCATTTT. The chain uses TRBV5-6 and TRBJ1-5; possible D gene TRBD1, 5 bases. Trimming left V 3 bases short and J 2 bases short, with 18 bases between. The germline gives CDR1 SGHDT, CDR2 YYEEEE. The CDR3 consists of 17 residues.

This chain links TRBV5-1 with TRBJ1-1; D gene uncertain. Trimming removed 0 bases at V and 5 bases at J, with 11 bases between. Germline loops: CDR1 SGHRS, CDR2 YFSETQ. This CDR3 is 14 amino acids long. The CDR3 region has the DNA TGCGCCAGCAGCTTGGAGGGAGGGTGGACTGAAGCTTTCTTT. It encodes CASSLEGGWTEAFF.

The CDR3 DNA follows: TGTGCCAGCAGCTTACTACAGGGCTCCTACGAGCAGTACTTC. Protein: CASSLLQGSYEQYF. This chain uses TRBV7-9 with TRBJ2-7; maybe TRBD1 (6 bases). CDR1 is SEHNR and CDR2 is FQNEAQ in the germline V gene (reference sequence). Trimming left V 2 bases short and J 0 bases short, with 8 bases between. The CDR3 loop spans 14 amino acids.

This sequence joins TRBV2 and TRBJ1-6, with a tentative D call TRBD1 (5 bases). From germline, CDR1 is SNHLY and CDR2 FYNNEI. This CDR3 spans 15 amino acids. Trimming shortened V by 3 bases and J by 6 bases, and 12 bases separated the two germline ends. The CDR3 bases are TGTGCCAGCAGTGATATCGACAGAGTTAATTCACCCCTCCACTTT. It encodes CASSDIDRVNSPLHF.

This chain uses TRBV7-8 with TRBJ1-5, with 8 bases fitting TRBD1. The V gene end was trimmed by 0 bases and the J gene end by 4 bases; junction bases not matched to a gene: 8. The CDR3 sequence is 17 residues long. CDR1 and CDR2 from the germline V gene are SGHVS and FQNEAQ. CDR3: CASSLAGGQGGNQPQHF. Written as DNA, the CDR3 is TGTGCCAGCAGCTTAGCGGGAGGACAGGGCGGTAATCAGCCCCAGCATTTT. Filled out from reference TRBV7-8 and TRBJ1-5, the complete variable domain reads GAGVSQSPRYKVAKRGQDVALRCDPISGHVSLFWYQQALGQGPEFLTYFQNEAQLDKSGLPSDRFFAERPEGSVSTLKIQRTQQEDSAVYLCASSLAGGQGGNQPQHFGDGTRLSIL.

This chain joins TRBV27 and TRBJ2-7; TRBD1 agrees at 9 bases. The CDR3 covers 15 residues. J was trimmed by 5 bases and V by 5 bases; bases with no gene match: 10. CDR1 is MNHEY, CDR2 SMNVEV, per germline (reference sequence). CDR3 region: CASSLEDRGVNEQYF. The CDR3 DNA reads as TGTGCCAGCAGTCTTGAGGACAGGGGCGTCAACGAGCAGTACTTC.

The rearrangement joins TRBV11-3 to TRBJ2-3, with D maybe TRBD2 (7 bases). This CDR3 is 16 amino acids long. Per germline, CDR1 SGHNT and CDR2 YENEEA. V was trimmed by 5 bases and J by 2 bases, leaving 17 bases between them. The CDR3 protein is CASSPAEGGLTDTQYF. The CDR3 DNA follows: TGTGCCAGCAGCCCGGCCGAGGGGGGGCTCACAGATACGCAGTATTTT.

The chain is built from TRBV5-5 and TRBJ2-5; D possibly corresponds to TRBD1 (6 bases). V lost 0 bases and J 4 bases, leaving 19 bases between the germline ends. From germline, CDR1 is SGHKS and CDR2 YYEKEE (reference sequence). The CDR3 totals 17 residues. The CDR3 DNA reads as TGTGCCAGCAGCTTGGGGACAGTAATCGGCGGAAGAGAGACCCAGTACTTC. It encodes CASSLGTVIGGRETQYF.

V usage is TRBV24-1 and J usage is TRBJ2-1, with no clear D. The CDR3 runs 14 residues. Germline V gene data show CDR1 as KGHDR and CDR2 as SFDVKD. Deletions cut 1 base from V and 8 bases from J, with 11 bases between. The CDR3 DNA sequence: TGTGCCACCAGTGATTTTAACAGTGGCCATGAGCAGTTCTTC. Translation: CATSDFNSGHEQFF.

The rearrangement links TRBV2 to TRBJ2-2; TRBD2 might be the D (7 bases). The CDR3 sequence is 14 residues long. V lost 10 bases to trimming and J lost 2 bases, with 14 bases between them. Germline CDR1 SNHLY, CDR2 FYNNEI. The CDR3: CATKGGVNTGELFF. CDR3 nucleotides: TGTGCCACCAAAGGGGGGGTTAACACCGGGGAGCTGTTTTTT. The variable domain in full, with the rest retrieved from reference TRBV2 and TRBJ2-2, is EPEVTQTPSHQVTQMGQEVILRCVPISNHLYFYWYRQILGQKVEFLVSFYNNEISEKSEIFDDQFSVERPDGSNFTLKIRSTKLEDSAMYFCATKGGVNTGELFFGEGSRLTVL.

J is TRBJ1-2 and V is TRBV6-5, with D maybe TRBD1 (5 bases). CDR3 length: 16 residues. Germline-derived CDR1 and CDR2 are MNHEY and SVGAGI. V shed 2 bases and J shed 3 bases, with 16 bases lying between them. Here the CDR3 DNA reads TGTGCCAGCAGTTACGATGGGGCAGGAGCTCACTATGGCTACACCTTC. Encoded protein: CASSYDGAGAHYGYTF.

In DNA, the CDR3 is TGTGCCAGCAGCTTGTCGGGGGGACAGGGGGGAGAAAAACTGTTTTTT. Its translation: CASSLSGGQGGEKLFF. This chain connects TRBV5-4 to TRBJ1-4, with 11 bases aligning to TRBD1. The germline V gene encodes CDR1 SGHNT and CDR2 YYREEE (reference sequence). The CDR3 sequence is 16 residues long. V lost 1 base, J lost 8 bases, and 7 bases stayed unmatched.

The table lists this clone with a count of one. The chain combines TRBV12-3 or TRBV12-4 with TRBJ1-1; no reliable D call. This CDR3 region has 10 residues. V was pared by 4 bases and J by 6 bases, with 3 bases between. CDR3 DNA: TGTGCCAGCAGTTGGCCTGAAGCTTTCTTT. Its translation: CASSWPEAFF.

This rearrangement joins TRBV21-1 to TRBJ2-3; TRBD2, as called in the table, went unchecked against the DNA. TRBV21-1 is classified as a pseudogene. The CDR3 runs 16 residues. The CDR3: CASSKVRSGGADTQYF. DNA for the CDR3: TGTGCCAGCAGCAAAGTCCGTAGCGGGGGGGCAGATACGCAGTATTTT.

The rearrangement links TRBV7-8 to TRBJ1-1, with D possibly being TRBD1 (5 bases). Trimming removed 1 base at V and 5 bases at J, with 11 bases between. The CDR3 runs to 14 residues. Germline CDR1 reads SGHVS; CDR2 reads FQNEAQ. CDR3 bases: TGTGCCAGCAGCTTAGTGTACGGGGGGACTGAAGCTTTCTTT. Its translation is CASSLVYGGTEAFF.

The rearrangement links TRBV9 to TRBJ1-3; TRBD1 matches 10 bases. V trimming: 0 bases; J trimming: 7 bases; junction bases outside the gene matches: 4. This CDR3 is built from 15 residues. CDR1 is SGDLS and CDR2 is YYNGEE in the germline V gene. CDR3 sequence reads: CASSVGQGASNTIYF. The DNA of the CDR3 is TGTGCCAGCAGCGTAGGACAGGGGGCTAGCAACACCATATATTTT.

The rearrangement joins TRBV27 to TRBJ1-5; D gene uncertain. The CDR3 consists of 16 residues. Germline V gene sequence: CDR1 MNHEY, CDR2 SMNVEV (reference sequence). Trimming removed 5 bases from V and 2 bases from J, with 16 bases in between. In DNA form, the CDR3 reads TGTGCCAGCAGTGTGCACGGGAGTGGGGGCAATCAGCCCCAGCATTTT. As protein: CASSVHGSGGNQPQHF.